The next 17 T cell receptor beta chains were all read from a single sample in a study of blood T cell repertoires in COVID-19. TCRdb's copy holds only in-frame clones and misses some; the assay was immunoSEQ multiplex PCR. The sample has roughly 570,000 clones, about 88% seen once; the top ten hold roughly 8%. The sample consisted of peripheral blood. The receptor set was obtained from a woman aged 45-65 years with COVID-19, enrolled during active disease.

The gene calls are TRBV5-1 and TRBJ1-2; 7 bases align to TRBD1. Germline-derived CDR1 and CDR2 are SGHRS and YFSETQ. CDR3 length equals 15 residues. Trimming removed 4 bases from V and 2 bases from J; junction bases left unmatched: 8. CDR3 in amino acids: CASSREPTGNYGYTF. DNA of the CDR3: TGCGCCAGCAGCCGCGAACCGACAGGGAACTATGGCTACACCTTC.

V is TRBV9 and J is TRBJ1-2; no definite D call. Germline lookup yields CDR1 SGDLS and CDR2 YYNGEE. The CDR3 length is 14 residues. V lost 3 bases and J 2 bases, leaving 11 bases between the germline ends. CDR3 DNA sequence: TGTGCCAGCAGCGGACACGCGTCAAACTATGGCTACACCTTC. This codes for CASSGHASNYGYTF.

This clone was seen more than once but under ten times. Other DNA sequences in the same sample also yield this CDR3. The V and J genes are TRBV9 and TRBJ1-1; TRBD1 is a possible D gene (6 bases). Per the germline V gene, CDR1 is SGDLS and CDR2 is YYNGEE. V gave up 3 bases and J gave up 2 bases, with 8 bases separating them. The CDR3 loop spans 13 amino acids. The CDR3 coding sequence is TGTGCCAGCAGCGGACAGGTAAACACTGAAGCTTTCTTT. Protein sequence: CASSGQVNTEAFF.

The chain uses TRBV7-9 and TRBJ1-6; no clear D. Germline V gene data show CDR1 as SEHNR and CDR2 as FQNEAQ (reference sequence). The V and J ends lost 8 bases and 8 bases respectively, with 13 bases between them. The CDR3 sequence is 13 residues long. CDR3 in amino acids: CASDVRPDSPLHF. CDR3 bases: TGTGCCAGCGATGTGAGGCCTGATTCACCCCTCCACTTT.

V is TRBV24-1 and J is TRBJ2-2; D ambiguous. CDR3 length: 9 amino acids. The germline V gene has CDR1 KGHDR and CDR2 SFDVKD. In DNA form, the CDR3 reads TGTGAAACGGCCGGGGAGCTGTTTTTT. This encodes CETAGELFF.

The chain has TRBV4-1 and TRBJ2-2, with 7 bases matching TRBD1. Losses at the gene ends were 4 bases for V and 6 bases for J; bases not matched to a gene: 14. Germline loops: CDR1 MGHRA, CDR2 YSYEKL. The CDR3 is 17 residues long. Here the CDR3 reads CASSLHSGQPGSGELFF. The DNA of the CDR3 is TGCGCCAGCAGCCTTCACTCGGGACAGCCCGGCTCCGGGGAGCTGTTTTTT.

This clone appeared a few times. The J gene is TRBJ1-1, the V gene TRBV2; 8 bases fit TRBD1. The CDR3 totals 11 residues. With V trimmed by 11 bases and J by 4 bases, 3 bases remained unmatched. Germline V gives CDR1 SNHLY, CDR2 FYNNEI. CDR3 nucleotide sequence: TGTGCCCACCAGGGGGCCACTGAAGCTTTCTTT. Translation gives CAHQGATEAFF.

V and J are TRBV2 and TRBJ2-1; D gene unclear. Germline CDR1 SNHLY, CDR2 FYNNEI. This CDR3 comprises 11 residues. Trimming removed 4 bases at V and 7 bases at J, with 5 bases between. The CDR3 coding sequence is TGTGCCAGCAGTGTTAGAAATGAGCAGTTCTTC. It codes for CASSVRNEQFF.

Only a few counts were recorded for this clone. The chain combines TRBV28 with TRBJ1-1; D not certain. The ends were cut back, 2 bases at V and 1 base at J, with 8 bases in the middle. CDR1 MDHEN and CDR2 SYDVKM come from the germline V gene. The CDR3 is 14 residues long. In nucleotides, the CDR3 is TGTGCCAGCAGTTTAAAGGGAGGGAACACTGAAGCTTTCTTT. It encodes CASSLKGGNTEAFF.

This clone was counted once. This chain connects TRBV5-1 to TRBJ2-2; D gene unclear. Germline V gene data show CDR1 as SGHRS and CDR2 as YFSETQ. The V gene lost 2 bases and the J gene lost 1 base, with 6 bases spanning the gap. This CDR3 has 14 amino acids. Written as DNA, the CDR3 is TGCGCCAGCAGCTTTTATAGGAACACCGGGGAGCTGTTTTTT. Translating gives CASSFYRNTGELFF.

The chain recombines TRBV3-1 (or the pseudogene TRBV3-2) with TRBJ1-3, with D unresolved. CDR1 is LGHDT, CDR2 YNNKEL, per germline (reference sequence). The CDR3 extends over 15 amino acids. V was pared by 2 bases and J by 0 bases, with 8 bases between. CDR3 residues: CASSQLRDSGNTIYF. CDR3 in DNA: TGTGCCAGCAGCCAATTGCGCGACTCTGGAAACACCATATATTTT.

This chain connects TRBV6-5 to TRBJ1-1, with a tentative D call TRBD1 (6 bases). This CDR3 has 15 residues. Trimming shortened V by 2 bases and J by 2 bases, and 12 bases separated the two germline ends. In germline, CDR1 is MNHEY, CDR2 SVGAGI. Here the CDR3 DNA reads TGTGCCAGCAGTTACACTCCAGGGGCCAACACTGAAGCTTTCTTT. This encodes CASSYTPGANTEAFF.

The rearrangement uses TRBV20-1 and TRBJ2-3; 12 positions agree with TRBD2. The V gene end was trimmed by 3 bases and the J gene end by 2 bases; junction bases not matched to a gene: 6. CDR3 length: 16 amino acids. CDR1 is DFQATT and CDR2 is SNEGSKA in the germline V gene (reference sequence). The CDR3 here is CSASRLAGDNTDTQYF. Here the CDR3 DNA reads TGCAGTGCTAGTAGACTAGCGGGGGATAACACAGATACGCAGTATTTT.

The CDR3 region is CAWSGDLNTGELFF. The CDR3 nucleotides are TGTGCCTGGAGTGGAGACTTAAACACCGGGGAGCTGTTTTTT. The chain carries TRBV30 and TRBJ2-2; no definite D call. The CDR3 totals 14 residues. Trimming left V 1 base short and J 2 bases short, with 8 bases between. Per the germline V gene, CDR1 is GTSNPN and CDR2 is SVGIG (reference sequence).

The chain couples TRBV9 to TRBJ2-1, with TRBD1 identical over 10 bases. This CDR3 is built from 13 residues. Germline CDR1 is SGDLS and CDR2 is YYNGEE. Trimming removed 4 bases from V and 12 bases from J; junction bases left unmatched: 7. CDR3 residues: CASSPRDRGGQFF. The CDR3 nucleotides are TGTGCCAGCAGCCCCCGGGACAGGGGCGGGCAGTTCTTC.

V and J are TRBV11-1 and TRBJ1-1; the D is unclear. Trimming stripped 5 bases from V and 1 base from J, with 8 bases between. This CDR3 spans 13 amino acids. The V gene's germline CDR1 is SGHAT and CDR2 FQDESV (reference sequence). The CDR3 sequence is CASSLSANTEAFF. The CDR3, as DNA: TGTGCCAGCAGCCTCAGCGCGAACACTGAAGCTTTCTTT.

The chain couples TRBV7-9 to TRBJ2-7, with TRBD1 identical over 7 bases. The J segment lost 9 bases and the V segment lost 0 bases, leaving 11 bases of the junction unmatched. Germline CDR1 SEHNR, CDR2 FQNEAQ (reference sequence). The CDR3 has 15 residues. CDR3 amino acids: CASSLAGQTAPGQYF. The DNA of the CDR3 is TGTGCCAGCAGCTTAGCGGGACAGACAGCCCCCGGGCAGTACTTC.